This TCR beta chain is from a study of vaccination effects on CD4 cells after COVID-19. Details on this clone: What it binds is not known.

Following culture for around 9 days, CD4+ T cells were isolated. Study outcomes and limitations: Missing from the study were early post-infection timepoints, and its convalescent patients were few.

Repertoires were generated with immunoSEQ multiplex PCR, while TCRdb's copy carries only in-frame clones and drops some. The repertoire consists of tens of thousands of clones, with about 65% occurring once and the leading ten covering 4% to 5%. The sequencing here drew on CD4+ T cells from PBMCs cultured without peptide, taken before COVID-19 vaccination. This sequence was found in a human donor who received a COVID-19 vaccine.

CDR3 region: CASSEFTLTRRASTDTQYF. The DNA of the CDR3 is TGTGCCAGCAGTGAATTCACGTTAACCCGACGGGCTAGCACAGATACGCAGTATTTT. The chain joins TRBV6-1 to TRBJ2-3; D is unclear. Germline CDR1 is MNHNS and CDR2 is SASEGT. Trimming removed 2 bases from V and 0 bases from J, with 21 bases in between. This CDR3 contains 19 residues.